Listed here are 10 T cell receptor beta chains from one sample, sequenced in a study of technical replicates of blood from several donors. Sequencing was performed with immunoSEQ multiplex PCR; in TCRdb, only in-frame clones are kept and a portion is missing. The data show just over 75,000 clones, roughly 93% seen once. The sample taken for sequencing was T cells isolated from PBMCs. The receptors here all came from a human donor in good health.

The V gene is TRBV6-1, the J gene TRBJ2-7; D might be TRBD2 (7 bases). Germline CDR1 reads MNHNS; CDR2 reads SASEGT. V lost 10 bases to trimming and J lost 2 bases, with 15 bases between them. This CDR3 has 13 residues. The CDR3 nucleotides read TGTGCCACCGCCGGGGGGCAGGCCTACGAGCAGTACTTC. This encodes CATAGGQAYEQYF.

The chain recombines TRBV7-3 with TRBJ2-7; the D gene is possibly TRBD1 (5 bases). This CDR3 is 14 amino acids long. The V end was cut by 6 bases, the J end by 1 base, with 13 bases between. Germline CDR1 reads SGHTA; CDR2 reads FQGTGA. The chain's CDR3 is CASRFNGASYEQYF. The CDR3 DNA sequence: TGTGCCAGCAGATTCAATGGGGCGTCCTACGAGCAGTACTTC.

As DNA, the CDR3 is TGTGCCAGCAGCCCCAACACAGATACGCAGTATTTT. It translates to CASSPNTDTQYF. The chain combines TRBV6-6 with TRBJ2-3, with D hard to call. Trimming left V 6 bases short and J 2 bases short, with 6 bases between. Germline assignment: CDR1 MNHNY and CDR2 SVGAGI (reference sequence). The CDR3 consists of 12 residues.

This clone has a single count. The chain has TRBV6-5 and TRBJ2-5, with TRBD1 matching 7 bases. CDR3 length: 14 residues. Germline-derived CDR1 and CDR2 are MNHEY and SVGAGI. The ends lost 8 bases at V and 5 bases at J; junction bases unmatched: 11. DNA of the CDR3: TGTGCCAGCTCAGACAGGGTGGGAAGGGAGACCCAGTACTTC. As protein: CASSDRVGRETQYF.

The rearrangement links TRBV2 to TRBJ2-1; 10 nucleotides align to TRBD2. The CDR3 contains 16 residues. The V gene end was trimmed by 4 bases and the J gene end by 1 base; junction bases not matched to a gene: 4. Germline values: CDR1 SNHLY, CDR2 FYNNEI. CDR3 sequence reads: CASSGTSGKSYNEQFF. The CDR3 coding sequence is TGTGCCAGCAGTGGAACTAGCGGGAAATCCTACAATGAGCAGTTCTTC.

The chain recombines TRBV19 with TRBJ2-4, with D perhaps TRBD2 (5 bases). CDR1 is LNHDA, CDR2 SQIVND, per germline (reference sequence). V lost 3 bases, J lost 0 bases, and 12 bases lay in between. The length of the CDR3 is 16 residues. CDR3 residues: CASSIRETLAKNIQYF. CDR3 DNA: TGTGCCAGTAGTATTAGGGAGACCTTAGCCAAAAACATTCAGTACTTC.

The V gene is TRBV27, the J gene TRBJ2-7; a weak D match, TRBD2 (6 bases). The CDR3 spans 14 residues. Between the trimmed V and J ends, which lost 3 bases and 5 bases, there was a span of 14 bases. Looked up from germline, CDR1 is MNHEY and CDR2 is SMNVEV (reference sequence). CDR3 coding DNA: TGTGCCAGCAGTTTGGGACTTACCCTAGACGAGCAGTACTTC. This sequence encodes CASSLGLTLDEQYF.

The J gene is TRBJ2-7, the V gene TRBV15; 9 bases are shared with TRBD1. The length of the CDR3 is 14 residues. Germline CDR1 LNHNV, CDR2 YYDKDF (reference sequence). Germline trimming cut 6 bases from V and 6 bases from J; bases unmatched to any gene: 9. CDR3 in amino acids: CATRTPGQGREQYF. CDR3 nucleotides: TGTGCCACCAGAACCCCGGGACAGGGTCGCGAGCAGTACTTC. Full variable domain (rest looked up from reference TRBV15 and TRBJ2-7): DAMVIQNPRYQVTQFGKPVTLSCSQTLNHNVMYWYQQKSSQAPKLLFHYYDKDFNNEADTPDNFQSRRPNTSFCFLDIRSPGLGDTAMYLCATRTPGQGREQYFGPGTRLTVT.

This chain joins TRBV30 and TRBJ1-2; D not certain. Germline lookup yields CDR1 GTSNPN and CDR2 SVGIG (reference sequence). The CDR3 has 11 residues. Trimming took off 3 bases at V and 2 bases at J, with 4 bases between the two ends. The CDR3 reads CAWRRNYGYTF. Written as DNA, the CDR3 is TGTGCCTGGAGACGGAACTATGGCTACACCTTC.

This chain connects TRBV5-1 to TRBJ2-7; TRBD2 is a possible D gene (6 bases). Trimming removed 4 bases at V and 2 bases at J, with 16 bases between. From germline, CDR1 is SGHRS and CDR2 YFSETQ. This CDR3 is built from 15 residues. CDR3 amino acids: CASSPRAGWPYEQYF. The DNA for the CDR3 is TGCGCCAGCAGCCCTCGAGCGGGTTGGCCCTACGAGCAGTACTTC.